This T cell receptor (beta chain) was sequenced for a study of cytomegalovirus exposure and HLA in healthy donors. Notes on this clone: Antigen: not known.

The V end lost 2 bases, the J end lost 8 bases, and 13 bases lay between the germline ends. The CDR3 loop spans 14 amino acids. The germline gives CDR1 PRHDT, CDR2 FYEKMQ (reference sequence). PCR amplification relied on 60 Vbeta primers (plus 13 Jbeta primers). Assay: immunoSEQ multiplex PCR; the TCRdb copy retains only in-frame clones and omits some. The specimen's table records under 200,000 clones. Study findings and constraints: In vitro confirmation showed a few CMV-associated chains to be CMV antigen specific. HLA alleles showed associations with about 17,000 TCR beta sequences in a later analysis, at a 0.05 false discovery rate. Some V segments could not be told apart, so they were left out, TRBV6-2 and TRBV6-3 among them.

Sequenced input: PBMCs. This TCR came from a man aged 25-45 years in good health and CMV-seronegative. The chain joins TRBV13 to TRBJ2-1; D perhaps matches TRBD1 (5 bases). Written as DNA, the CDR3 is TGTGCCAGCAGCTTAAAGCAGGGATTGGATGAGCAGTTCTTC. It codes for CASSLKQGLDEQFF.